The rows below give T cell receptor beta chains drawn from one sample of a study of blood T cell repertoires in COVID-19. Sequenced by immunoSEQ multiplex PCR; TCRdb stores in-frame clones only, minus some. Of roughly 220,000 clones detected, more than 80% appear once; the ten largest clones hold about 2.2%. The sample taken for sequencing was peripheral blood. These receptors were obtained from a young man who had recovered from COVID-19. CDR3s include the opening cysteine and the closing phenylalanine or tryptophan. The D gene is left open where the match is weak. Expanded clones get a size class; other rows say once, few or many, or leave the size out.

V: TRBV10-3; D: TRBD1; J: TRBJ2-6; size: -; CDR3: CAMAGQGALNVLTF; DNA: TGTGCCATGGCGGGACAGGGGGCTCTCAACGTCCTGACTTTC
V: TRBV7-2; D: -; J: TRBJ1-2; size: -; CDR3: CASSLSLTGRYTF; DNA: TGTGCCAGCAGCTTAAGCTTAACAGGACGCTACACCTTC
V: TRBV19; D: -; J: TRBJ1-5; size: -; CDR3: CASRVPGGRYQPQHF; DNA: TGTGCCAGTAGGGTACCGGGGGGCCGGTATCAGCCCCAGCATTTT
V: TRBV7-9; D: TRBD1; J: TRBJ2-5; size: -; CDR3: CASSPGRTGTGQETQYF; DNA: TGTGCCAGCAGCCCCGGGCGAACAGGGACAGGCCAAGAGACCCAGTACTTC
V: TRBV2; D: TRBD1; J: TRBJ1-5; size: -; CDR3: CASRQGNSNQPQHF; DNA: TGTGCCAGCAGACAGGGGAATAGCAATCAGCCCCAGCATTTT
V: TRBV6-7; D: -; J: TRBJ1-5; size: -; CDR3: CASSYSNRNNQPQHF; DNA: TGTGCCAGCAGTTACTCAAACAGGAACAATCAGCCCCAGCATTTT
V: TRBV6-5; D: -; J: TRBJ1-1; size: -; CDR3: CASSLRGNTEAFF; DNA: TGTGCCAGCAGTCTACGGGGGAACACTGAAGCTTTCTTT
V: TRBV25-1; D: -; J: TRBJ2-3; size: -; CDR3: CASEGGMDLLMQYF; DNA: TGTGCCTCTGAAGGGGGAATGGACCTTCTTATGCAGTATTTT
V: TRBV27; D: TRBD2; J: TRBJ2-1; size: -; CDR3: CASSFGRGGDNEQFF; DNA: TGTGCCAGCAGTTTTGGTCGGGGGGGGGACAATGAGCAGTTCTTC
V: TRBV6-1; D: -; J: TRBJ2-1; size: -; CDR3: CASVISGGEQFF; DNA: TGTGCCAGCGTGATAAGCGGAGGAGAGCAGTTCTTC
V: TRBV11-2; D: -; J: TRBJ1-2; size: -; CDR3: CASNQDRWSGGYTF; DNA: TGTGCCAGCAACCAGGACAGATGGTCGGGAGGCTACACCTTC
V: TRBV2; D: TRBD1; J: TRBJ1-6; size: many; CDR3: CASRPDRASYNSPLHF; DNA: TGTGCCAGCAGGCCGGACAGGGCCTCGTATAATTCACCCCTCCACTTT
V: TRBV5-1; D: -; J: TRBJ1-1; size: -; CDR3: CASRQNFEAFF; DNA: TGCGCCAGCAGACAGAACTTTGAAGCTTTCTTT
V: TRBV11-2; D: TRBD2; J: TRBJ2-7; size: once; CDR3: CASSFRLAGGYEQYF; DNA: TGTGCCAGCAGCTTTCGGCTAGCGGGGGGATACGAGCAGTACTTC
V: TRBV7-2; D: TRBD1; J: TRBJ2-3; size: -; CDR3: CASSTQTGGLAQYF; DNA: TGTGCCAGCAGCACCCAGACAGGGGGCTTAGCGCAGTATTTT